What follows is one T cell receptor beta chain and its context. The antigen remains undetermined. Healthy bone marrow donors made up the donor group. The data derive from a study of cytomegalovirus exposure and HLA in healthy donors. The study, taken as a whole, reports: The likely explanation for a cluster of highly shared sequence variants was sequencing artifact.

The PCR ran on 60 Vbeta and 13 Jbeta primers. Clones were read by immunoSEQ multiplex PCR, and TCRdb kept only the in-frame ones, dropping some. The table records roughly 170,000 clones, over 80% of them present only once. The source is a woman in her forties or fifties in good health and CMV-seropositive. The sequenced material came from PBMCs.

The CDR3 nucleotides read TGTGCCAGCAGCCCGCTCGGGGACCAAGAGACCCAGTACTTC. Translating gives CASSPLGDQETQYF. This chain connects TRBV12-1 to TRBJ2-5; TRBD2 is taken as the D call from the table, unchecked against the DNA. TRBV12-1 is labeled a pseudogene. There are 14 residues in the CDR3.